The present TCR beta chain was sequenced within a study of identical twins (dated by TCRdb to the mid-2010s). Background on the whole study: To test whether fetal clonotypes persist, the study used deep sequencing on TCR alpha and beta repertoires from monozygotic twins, unrelated adults of various ages, and cord blood. Replicate twin experiments were performed at different times using different library preparation protocols to rule out contamination.

What the work shows at the level of the full study, not this receptor alone: Recombination models systematically underestimated out-of-frame TCR alpha sharing in monozygotic twins but agreed with sharing between unrelated individuals. A weaker excess of twin sharing was found in beta out-of-frame sequences because the signal-to-noise ratio was lowered by fewer shared sequences. Conclusions relied on cross-sectional statistical analysis, since the same donors could not be followed over many years. Invariant T cells such as MAIT and iNKT could partly confound zero-insertion analyses, although diverse VJ usage argued against such confounding for most clonotypes. Abundant cord blood beta clonotypes had fewer insertions, young adult naive repertoires showed a similar but weaker trend, and memory repertoires showed no such trend. Compared with coincidental sharing between unrelated individuals, an excess of low generation-probability sequences was observed among out-of-frame TCR alpha sequences shared between twins.

Every donor in the study was a healthy Caucasian. The twin cohort comprised three pairs of female monozygotic twins, all aged roughly 18 to 29 years. The RNA used for TCR libraries was isolated from peripheral blood mononuclear cells. This clonotype was seen a handful of times. Its specific antigen is unknown. No much larger clonotype is one base removed from it; base qualities were not supplied. V is cut back by 1 base and J by 5 bases, with 3 bases in the junction unmatched. Counted from cysteine to phenylalanine, this CDR3 has 15 amino acids. The DNA shown is the 45-base CDR3, in frame from base 1. Taken from the germline V gene (reference sequence), the CDR1 and CDR2 loops are SGHNT and YYREEE. The library was prepared using 5' RACE. Reads for this sample came from an Illumina HiSeq 2000. A universal primer binding site was introduced by template switching, and a unique molecular identifier was present in the final cDNA, enabling accurate counting of TCR cDNA molecules. Specific primers in the conserved constant-segment region were used to synthesize first-strand cDNA for the TCR alpha and beta chains. To control for contamination, every cDNA library was double barcoded, receiving both a SMART-Mk sample barcode and Illumina barcodes. TruSeq adapter sequences, together with Illumina sample barcodes, were added in two successive PCR steps. Sequencing of the TCR alpha and beta cDNA libraries was done on the Illumina HiSeq platform using custom primers. Processing in the source paper ran as follows. MiGEC was used to process raw reads and extract unique molecular identifiers, and MiXCR was used to find CDR3 positions. Recombination models were inferred per individual with the repgenHMM and IGoR tools using an EM algorithm. Shared clonotypes were analyzed with the tcR package in R, and sharing was normalized by the product of cloneset sizes. To study raw recombination free of thymic and clonal selection effects, out-of-frame nonproductive sequences were analyzed. TCRdb handled the public reads itself, with Q25 trimming in fastp and clone calling in MiXCR, and kept productive beta chains. Entries are consolidated by CDR3 protein sequence, retaining the most common genes and DNA. TCRdb, rather than the study authors, made the V and J calls. A total of 600,000 to 850,000 distinct CDR3 sequences appear in this sample, 18% of them only once. Jointly, the top ten make up roughly 13% of the sample.

This same sample was also taken into another study, of T cells expressing NK-cell markers. According to the second study: In sorted CD3+CD56+NKG2C+, CD3+CD56+NKG2C- and CD3+CD56-NKG2C+ T-cell subsets from 8 or 9 donors, TCR beta-chain repertoires were profiled. Of the eight sequenced donors, seven were found to be HCMV-seropositive and one was found to be HCMV-seronegative. In several experiments an anti-gammadeltaTCR antibody was added to restrict sorting to alphabetaTCR-expressing T cells. In over 5 donors, the dominant CD3+CD56+NKG2C+ clonotypes were among the top 10 CD8+ clonotypes and accounted for roughly 1.0-7.5% of CD8+ T cells. Those dominant clonotypes were again the most abundant among CD3+CD56-NKG2C+ cells in a few donors, at about 28.3-65%. Whether the expanded NKG2C-expressing T cell clones were specific for HCMV antigens was left unclear. The eight sequenced donors were randomly selected healthy volunteers, three men and five women. HCMV-specific IgG was detected in serum with a commercial ELISA kit to determine HCMV serostatus. For more than 5 donors, unsorted PBMC were also used to sequence bulk peripheral blood T-cell repertoires. Reads were demultiplexed and grouped by UMI with MIGEC, and clonotypes were assembled and quantified with MiTCR. Only TCR cDNA sequences supported by at least two reads were kept to exclude erroneous sequences. The tcR package was used for downstream repertoire analysis, and clonotypes were matched across fractions by CDR3 nucleotide sequence plus V segment. VDJmatch was used to annotate antigen specificity against VDJdb, with one amino acid substitution in CDR3 permitted.

This TCR derives from a woman between 18 and 29 years old in good health. Sequencing was performed on PBMCs. The chain joins TRBV5-4 to TRBJ2-5, and 12 bases in between align with TRBD2. At the DNA level, the sequence is TGTGCCAGCAGCTTGCGGACTAGCGGGACGGAGACCCAGTACTTC. Translated, it gives CASSLRTSGTETQYF.